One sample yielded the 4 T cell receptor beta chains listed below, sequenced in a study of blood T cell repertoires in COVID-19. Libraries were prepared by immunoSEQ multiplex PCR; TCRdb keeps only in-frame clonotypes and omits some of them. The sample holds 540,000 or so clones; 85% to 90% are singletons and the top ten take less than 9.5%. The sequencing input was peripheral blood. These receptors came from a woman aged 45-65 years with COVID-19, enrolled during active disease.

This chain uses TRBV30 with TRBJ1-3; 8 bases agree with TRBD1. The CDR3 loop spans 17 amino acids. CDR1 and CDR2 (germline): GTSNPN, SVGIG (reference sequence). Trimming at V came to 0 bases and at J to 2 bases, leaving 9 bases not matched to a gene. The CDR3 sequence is CAWSVSFPTGAGNTIYF. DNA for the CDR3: TGTGCCTGGAGTGTATCGTTTCCGACAGGGGCTGGAAACACCATATATTTT.

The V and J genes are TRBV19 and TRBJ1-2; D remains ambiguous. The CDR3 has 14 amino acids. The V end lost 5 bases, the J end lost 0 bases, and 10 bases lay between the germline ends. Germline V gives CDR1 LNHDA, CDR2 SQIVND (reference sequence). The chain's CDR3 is CASSPRSTNYGYTF. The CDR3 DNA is TGTGCCAGTAGTCCCCGGTCTACTAACTATGGCTACACCTTC.

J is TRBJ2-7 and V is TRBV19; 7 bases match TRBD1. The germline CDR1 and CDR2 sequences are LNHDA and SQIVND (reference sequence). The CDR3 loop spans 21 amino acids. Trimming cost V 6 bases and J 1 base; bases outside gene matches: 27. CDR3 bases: TGTGCCAGTAGCCCCTCGACTAACCGGGACAGTTCCTATCGCCCGTCCTACGAGCAGTACTTC. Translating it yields CASSPSTNRDSSYRPSYEQYF.

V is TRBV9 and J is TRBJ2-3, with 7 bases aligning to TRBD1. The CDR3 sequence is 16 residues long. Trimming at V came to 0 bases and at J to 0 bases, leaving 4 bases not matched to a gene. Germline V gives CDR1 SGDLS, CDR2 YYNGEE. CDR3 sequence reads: CASSVDGTASTDTQYF. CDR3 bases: TGTGCCAGCAGCGTAGATGGGACAGCTAGCACAGATACGCAGTATTTT. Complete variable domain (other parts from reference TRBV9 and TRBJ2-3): DSGVTQTPKHLITATGQRVTLRCSPRSGDLSVYWYQQSLDQGLQFLIQYYNGEERAKGNILERFSAQQFPDLHSELNLSSLELGDSALYFCASSVDGTASTDTQYFGPGTRLTVL.